The sequence of this T cell receptor (beta chain) was determined in a study of T cells in Graves' hyperthyroidism and ophthalmopathy. Patients were aged 18 to 65, had disease duration under 2 months, and had newly diagnosed hyperthyroidism. Researchers amplified the TCR beta CDR3 regions from RNA transcripts. Using the HTBI primer set, a first-round RT-PCR was run on the TCR CDR3. MiXCR, applied by TCRdb to the multiplex PCR reads, yields one record per CDR3 protein. The sample records some 620,000 distinct CDR3 sequences, about a sixth being singletons. This clonotype was recorded a few times. Trimming stripped 2 bases from V and 5 bases from J, with 20 bases between. The CDR3 is made up of 16 amino acids. Germline CDR1 is SGHKS and CDR2 is YYEKEE (reference sequence).

The sample was blood. The TCR originated in a woman in her 30s with Graves' hyperthyroidism. The genes are TRBV5-5 and TRBJ2-7; TRBD2 might be the D (5 bases). In nucleotides, the CDR3 is TGTGCCAGCAGCTTTGGGTACGGAGGAGCTAAGGACGAGCAGTACTTC. It is translated as CASSFGYGGAKDEQYF.